This TCR beta chain was obtained from a study of blood T cells in healthy people across ages. Overall study findings and caveats: Long-lived donors had more naive CD4+ cells and higher diversity than aged donors.

The authors drew about 10 milliliters of peripheral blood from each donor. Using a J-beta primer mix together with a sample-barcoded 5' primer, a second PCR was run for about 7 to 12 cycles. Carrying 12 random nucleotides, a template-switch adaptor labeled each individual cDNA molecule. Per sample, CDR3-containing paired-end reads numbered at least 2.5 million. TCRdb itself ran the 5' RACE reads through MiXCR, one entry per CDR3 protein. This table holds roughly 1,500,000 distinct CDR3 sequences, 40% to 50% found once. Notes on this clonotype: The antigen remains unidentified.

CDR3 length equals 15 residues. Germline CDR1 and CDR2: SGHTA and FQGNSA. Trimming left V 3 bases short and J 0 bases short, with 12 bases between. This sequence originates from a woman aged 18 to 35 in good health. This sequence joins TRBV7-2 and TRBJ2-7; D is possibly TRBD2 (6 bases). Sequencing was performed on blood. The CDR3 region has the DNA TGTGCCAGCAGCTTCGGGGGAACCACCTCCTACGAGCAGTACTTC. This gives the protein CASSFGGTTSYEQYF.